This T cell receptor (beta chain) comes out of a study of blood T cell repertoires in COVID-19. On the study more broadly: Sites across the United States, Italy and Spain contributed samples from acute and convalescent COVID-19.

Per the germline V gene, CDR1 is SGHKS and CDR2 is YYEKEE (reference sequence). The CDR3 loop spans 14 amino acids. Trimming pared 0 bases from V and 4 bases from J, leaving 11 bases between. This clone was observed a handful of times. Measured with immunoSEQ multiplex PCR; TCRdb has only the in-frame clones, and not every one. The sample consists of about 94,000 clones, about four fifths of them appearing once. The J gene is TRBJ2-7, the V gene TRBV5-5; D possibly corresponds to TRBD1 (6 bases). The clonotype was recovered from a man between 65 and 85 years old with COVID-19, enrolled during active disease. Sequenced: peripheral blood. CDR3 in DNA: TGTGCCAGCAGCTTGGTGGGGGCGGTTTACGAGCAGTACTTC. It yields the protein CASSLVGAVYEQYF.